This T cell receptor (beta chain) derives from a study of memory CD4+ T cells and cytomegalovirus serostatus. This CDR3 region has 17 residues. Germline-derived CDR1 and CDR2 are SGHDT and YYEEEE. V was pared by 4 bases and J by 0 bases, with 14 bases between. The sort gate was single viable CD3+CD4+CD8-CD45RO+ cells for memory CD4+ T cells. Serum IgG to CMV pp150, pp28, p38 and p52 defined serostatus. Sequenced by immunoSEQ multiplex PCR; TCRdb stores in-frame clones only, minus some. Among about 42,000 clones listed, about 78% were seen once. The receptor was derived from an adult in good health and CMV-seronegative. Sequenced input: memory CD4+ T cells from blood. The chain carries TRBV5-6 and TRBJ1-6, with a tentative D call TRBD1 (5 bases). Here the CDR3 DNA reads TGTGCCAGCAGCCTGGGACGGCAGAGCTCCTATAATTCACCCCTCCACTTT. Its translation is CASSLGRQSSYNSPLHF.